This T cell receptor (beta chain) comes out of a study of PD-L1 blockade in urothelial cancer. V lost 5 bases to trimming and J lost 4 bases, with 14 bases between them. This CDR3 contains 14 residues. The V gene's germline CDR1 is MNHEY and CDR2 SMNVEV (reference sequence). Clones were read by immunoSEQ multiplex PCR, and TCRdb kept only the in-frame ones, dropping some. The sample shows tens of thousands of clones, approximately 86% of them seen only once. Sequencing was performed on PBMCs, taken around atezolizumab (anti-PD-L1) treatment. This chain connects TRBV27 to TRBJ1-1; TRBD1 might be the D (6 bases). This clonotype originated in a man over 45 with urothelial cancer. The CDR3 sequence is CASSPTGSGTEAFF. DNA of the CDR3: TGTGCCAGCAGTCCCACAGGGTCGGGCACTGAAGCTTTCTTT.